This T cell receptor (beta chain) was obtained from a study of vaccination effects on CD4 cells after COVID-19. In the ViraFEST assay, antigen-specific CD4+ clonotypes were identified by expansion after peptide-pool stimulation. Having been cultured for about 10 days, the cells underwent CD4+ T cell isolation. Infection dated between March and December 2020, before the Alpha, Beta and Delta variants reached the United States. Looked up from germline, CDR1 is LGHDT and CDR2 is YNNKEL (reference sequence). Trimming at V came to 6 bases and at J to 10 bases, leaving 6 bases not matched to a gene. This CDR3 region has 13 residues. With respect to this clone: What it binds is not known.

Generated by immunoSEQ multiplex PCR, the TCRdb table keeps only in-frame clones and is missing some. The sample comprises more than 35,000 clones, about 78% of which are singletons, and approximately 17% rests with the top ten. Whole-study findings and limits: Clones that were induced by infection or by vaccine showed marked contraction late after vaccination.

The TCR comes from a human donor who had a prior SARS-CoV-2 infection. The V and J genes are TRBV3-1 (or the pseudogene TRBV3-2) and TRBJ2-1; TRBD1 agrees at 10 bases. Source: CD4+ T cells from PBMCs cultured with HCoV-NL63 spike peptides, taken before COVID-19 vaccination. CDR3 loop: CASRRQGAEEQFF. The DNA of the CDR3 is TGTGCCAGCAGGCGACAGGGGGCGGAAGAGCAGTTCTTC.